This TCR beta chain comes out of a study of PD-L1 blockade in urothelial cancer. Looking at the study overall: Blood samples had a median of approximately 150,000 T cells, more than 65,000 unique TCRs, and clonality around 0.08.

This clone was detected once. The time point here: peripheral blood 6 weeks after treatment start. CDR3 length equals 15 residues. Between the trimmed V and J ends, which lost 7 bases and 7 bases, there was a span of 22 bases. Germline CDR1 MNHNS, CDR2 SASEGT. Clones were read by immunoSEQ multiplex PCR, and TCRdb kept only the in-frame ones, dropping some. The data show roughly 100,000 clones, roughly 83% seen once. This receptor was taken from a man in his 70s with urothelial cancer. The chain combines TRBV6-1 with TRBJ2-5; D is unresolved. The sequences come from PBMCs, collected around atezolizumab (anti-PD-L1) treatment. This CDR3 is CASTPVGVNSGTQYF. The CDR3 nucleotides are TGTGCCAGCACCCCAGTGGGTGTCAATTCAGGGACCCAGTACTTC.